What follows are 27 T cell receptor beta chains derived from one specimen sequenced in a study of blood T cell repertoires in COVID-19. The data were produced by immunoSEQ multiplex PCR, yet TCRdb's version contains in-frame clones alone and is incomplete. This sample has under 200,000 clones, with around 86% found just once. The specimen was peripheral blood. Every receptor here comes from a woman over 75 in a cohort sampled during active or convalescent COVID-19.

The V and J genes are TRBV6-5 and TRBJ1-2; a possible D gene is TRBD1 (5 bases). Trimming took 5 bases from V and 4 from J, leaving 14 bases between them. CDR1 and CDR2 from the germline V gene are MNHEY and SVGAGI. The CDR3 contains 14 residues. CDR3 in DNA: TGTGCCAGCAGTCGGGACTCTCCGTCCTATGGCTACACCTTC. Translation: CASSRDSPSYGYTF.

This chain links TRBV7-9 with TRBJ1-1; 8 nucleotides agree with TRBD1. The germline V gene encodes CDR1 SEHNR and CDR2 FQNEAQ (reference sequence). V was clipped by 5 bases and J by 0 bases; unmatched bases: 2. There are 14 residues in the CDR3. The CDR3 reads CASSAGQVNTEAFF. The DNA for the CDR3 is TGTGCCAGCAGCGCGGGACAGGTGAACACTGAAGCTTTCTTT.

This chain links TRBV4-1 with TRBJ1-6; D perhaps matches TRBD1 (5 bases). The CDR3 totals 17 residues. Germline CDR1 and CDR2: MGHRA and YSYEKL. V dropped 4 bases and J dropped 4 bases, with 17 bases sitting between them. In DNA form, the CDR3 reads TGCGCCAGCAGCCCAAGAACGTGGGGGAGGTATAATTCACCCCTCCACTTT. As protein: CASSPRTWGRYNSPLHF.

CDR3 in amino acids: CASSERRGAGSYEQYV. The CDR3 coding sequence is TGTGCCAGCAGTGAACGGCGGGGGGCCGGCTCCTACGAGCAGTACGTC. The gene calls are TRBV6-1 and TRBJ2-7; TRBD2 aligns across 8 bases. Unmatched junction bases numbered 6, after V lost 2 bases and J lost 0 bases. The germline CDR1 and CDR2 sequences are MNHNS and SASEGT. The CDR3 loop spans 16 amino acids.

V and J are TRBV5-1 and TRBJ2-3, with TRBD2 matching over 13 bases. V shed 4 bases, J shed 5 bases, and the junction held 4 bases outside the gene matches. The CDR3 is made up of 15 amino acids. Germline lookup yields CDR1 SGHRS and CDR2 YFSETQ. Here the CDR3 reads CASSQRTSGGDTQYF. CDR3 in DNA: TGCGCCAGCAGCCAGAGGACTAGCGGGGGAGATACGCAGTATTTT. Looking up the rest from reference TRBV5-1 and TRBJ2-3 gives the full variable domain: KAGVTQTPRYLIKTRGQQVTLSCSPISGHRSVSWYQQTPGQGLQFLFEYFSETQRNKGNFPGRFSGRQFSNSRSEMNVSTLELGDSALYLCASSQRTSGGDTQYFGPGTRLTVL.

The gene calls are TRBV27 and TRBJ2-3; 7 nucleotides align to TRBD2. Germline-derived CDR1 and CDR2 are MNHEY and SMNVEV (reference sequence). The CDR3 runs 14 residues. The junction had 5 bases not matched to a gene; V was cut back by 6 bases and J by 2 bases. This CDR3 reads CASRVLAVTDTQYF. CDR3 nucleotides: TGTGCCAGCAGAGTTCTAGCGGTCACAGATACGCAGTATTTT.

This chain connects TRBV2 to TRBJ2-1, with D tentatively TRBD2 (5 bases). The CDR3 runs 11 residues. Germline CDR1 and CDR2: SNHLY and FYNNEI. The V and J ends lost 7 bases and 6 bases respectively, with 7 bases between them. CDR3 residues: CASTEGNEQFF. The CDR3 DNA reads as TGTGCCAGCACCGAGGGCAATGAGCAGTTCTTC.

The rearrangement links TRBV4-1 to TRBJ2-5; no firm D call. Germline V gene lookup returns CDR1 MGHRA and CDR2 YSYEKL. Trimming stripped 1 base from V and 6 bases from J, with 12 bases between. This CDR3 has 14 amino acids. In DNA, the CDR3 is TGCGCCAGCAGCCAAGCTAGGAGCTTGCAGACCCAGTACTTC. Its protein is CASSQARSLQTQYF.

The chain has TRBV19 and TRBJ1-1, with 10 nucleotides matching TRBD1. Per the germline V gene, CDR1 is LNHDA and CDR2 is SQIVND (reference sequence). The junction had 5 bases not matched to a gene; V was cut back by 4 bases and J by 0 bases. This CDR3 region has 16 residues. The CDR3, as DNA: TGTGCCAGTAGTAGCAGGACAGGGGGATTGAACACTGAAGCTTTCTTT. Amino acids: CASSSRTGGLNTEAFF.

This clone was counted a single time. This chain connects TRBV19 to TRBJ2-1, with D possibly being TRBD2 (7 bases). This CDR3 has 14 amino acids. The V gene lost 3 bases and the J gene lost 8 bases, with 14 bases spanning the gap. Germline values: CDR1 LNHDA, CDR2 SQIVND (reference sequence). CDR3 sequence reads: CASSIRGARDEQFF. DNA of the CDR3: TGTGCCAGTAGTATTCGGGGGGCTAGGGATGAGCAGTTCTTC.

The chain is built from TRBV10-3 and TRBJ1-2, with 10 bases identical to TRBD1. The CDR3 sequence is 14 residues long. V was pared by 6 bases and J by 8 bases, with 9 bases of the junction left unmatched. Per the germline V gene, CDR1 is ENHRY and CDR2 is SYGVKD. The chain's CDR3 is CAIREGQGLPGYTF. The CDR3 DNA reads TGTGCCATCAGGGAGGGACAGGGGCTTCCCGGCTACACCTTC.

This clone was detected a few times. In nucleotides, the CDR3 is TGTGCCAGCATACTAAGGACAGGGCGGACTGAAGCTTTCTTT. Translating gives CASILRTGRTEAFF. The chain combines TRBV28 with TRBJ1-1; the match to TRBD1 covers 8 bases. The germline gives CDR1 MDHEN, CDR2 SYDVKM. The CDR3 sequence is 14 residues long. V lost 7 bases, J lost 5 bases, and 9 bases stayed unmatched.

In DNA form, the CDR3 reads TGTGCCAGCAGCTTAGGTCTAGGACAGGGGACTTGGAATCCCCTCCACTTT. Amino acids: CASSLGLGQGTWNPLHF. The rearrangement joins TRBV7-2 to TRBJ1-6; 9 bases agree with TRBD1. The CDR3 is 17 amino acids. Trimming at V came to 1 base and at J to 13 bases, leaving 14 bases not matched to a gene. Germline CDR1 is SGHTA and CDR2 is FQGNSA.

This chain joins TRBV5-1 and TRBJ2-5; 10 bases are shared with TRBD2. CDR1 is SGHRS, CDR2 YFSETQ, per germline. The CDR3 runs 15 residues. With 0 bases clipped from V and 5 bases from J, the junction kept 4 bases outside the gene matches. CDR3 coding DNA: TGCGCCAGCAGCTTGGGAGCTAGCGGGAGTGAGACCCAGTACTTC. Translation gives CASSLGASGSETQYF.

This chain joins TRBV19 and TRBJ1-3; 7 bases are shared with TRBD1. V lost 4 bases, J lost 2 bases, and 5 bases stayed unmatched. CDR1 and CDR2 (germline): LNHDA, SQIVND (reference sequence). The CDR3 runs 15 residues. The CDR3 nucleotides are TGTGCCAGTAGTAGCGACAGGGCTCCTGGAAACACCATATATTTT. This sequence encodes CASSSDRAPGNTIYF.

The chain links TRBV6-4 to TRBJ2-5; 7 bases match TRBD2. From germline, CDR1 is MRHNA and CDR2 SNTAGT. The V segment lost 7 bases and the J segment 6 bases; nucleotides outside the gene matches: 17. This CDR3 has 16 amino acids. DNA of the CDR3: TGTGCCAGCAACGAGCCGGGACTATCGATCATAAAGACCCAGTACTTC. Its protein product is CASNEPGLSIIKTQYF.

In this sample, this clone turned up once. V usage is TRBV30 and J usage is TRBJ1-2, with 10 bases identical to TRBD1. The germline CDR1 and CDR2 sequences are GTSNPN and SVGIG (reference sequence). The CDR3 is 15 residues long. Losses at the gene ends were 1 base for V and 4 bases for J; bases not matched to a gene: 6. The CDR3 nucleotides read TGTGCCTGGAGTGGAAACCGGGACAGGGGCTATGGCTACACCTTC. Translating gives CAWSGNRDRGYGYTF.

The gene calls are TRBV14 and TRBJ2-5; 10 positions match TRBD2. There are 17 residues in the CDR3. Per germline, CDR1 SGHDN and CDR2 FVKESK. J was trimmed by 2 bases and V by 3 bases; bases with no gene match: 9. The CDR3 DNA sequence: TGTGCCAGCAGCCAGAGACCGGGACTAGCGATACAAGAGACCCAGTACTTC. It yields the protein CASSQRPGLAIQETQYF.

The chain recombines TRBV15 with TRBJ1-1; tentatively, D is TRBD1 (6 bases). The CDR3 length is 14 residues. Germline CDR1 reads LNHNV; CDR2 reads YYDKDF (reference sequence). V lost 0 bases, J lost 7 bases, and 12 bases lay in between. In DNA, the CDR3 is TGTGCCACCAGCAGAGATATTACAGGGCGTGAAGCTTTCTTT. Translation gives CATSRDITGREAFF.

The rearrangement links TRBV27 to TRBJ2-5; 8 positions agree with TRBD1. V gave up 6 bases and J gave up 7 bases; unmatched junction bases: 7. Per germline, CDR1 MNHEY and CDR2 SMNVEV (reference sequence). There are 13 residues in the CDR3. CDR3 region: CASRGTGEGTQYF. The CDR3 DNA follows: TGTGCCAGCAGGGGGACAGGAGAAGGGACCCAGTACTTC.

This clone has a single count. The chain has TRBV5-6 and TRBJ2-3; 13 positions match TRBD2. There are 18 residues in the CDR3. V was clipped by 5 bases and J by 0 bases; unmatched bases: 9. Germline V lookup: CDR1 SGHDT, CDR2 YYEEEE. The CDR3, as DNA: TGTGCCAGCAGACGGGGACTAGCGGGACTACCTAGCACAGATACGCAGTATTTT. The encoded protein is CASRRGLAGLPSTDTQYF.

In DNA, the CDR3 is TGTGCCAGCAGCCCCCGGGGGGGACTAGCGGGGGCCCACCAAGAGACCCAGTACTTC. Protein sequence: CASSPRGGLAGAHQETQYF. The rearrangement uses TRBV7-8 and TRBJ2-5, with 14 bases aligning to TRBD2. V lost 5 bases and J lost 0; bases outside the gene matches: 11. Per the germline V gene, CDR1 is SGHVS and CDR2 is FQNEAQ. This CDR3 spans 19 amino acids.

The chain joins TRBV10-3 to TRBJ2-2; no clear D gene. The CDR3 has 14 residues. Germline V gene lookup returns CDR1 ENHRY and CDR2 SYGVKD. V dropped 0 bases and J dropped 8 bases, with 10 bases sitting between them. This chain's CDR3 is CAISESITAGELFF. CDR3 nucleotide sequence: TGTGCCATCAGTGAGTCGATTACCGCGGGGGAGCTGTTTTTT.

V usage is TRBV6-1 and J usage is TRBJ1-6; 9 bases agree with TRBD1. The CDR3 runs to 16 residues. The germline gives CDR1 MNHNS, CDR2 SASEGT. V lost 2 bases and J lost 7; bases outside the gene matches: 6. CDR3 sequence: CASSEPAGTGNSPLHF. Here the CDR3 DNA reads TGTGCCAGCAGTGAACCGGCCGGGACAGGGAATTCACCCCTCCACTTT.

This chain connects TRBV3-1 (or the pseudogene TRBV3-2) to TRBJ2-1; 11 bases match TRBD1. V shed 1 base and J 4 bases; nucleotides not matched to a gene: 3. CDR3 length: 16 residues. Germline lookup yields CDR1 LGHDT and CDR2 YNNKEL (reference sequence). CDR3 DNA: TGTGCCAGCAGCCAAGGGGGACAGGGGGTTTACAATGAGCAGTTCTTC. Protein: CASSQGGQGVYNEQFF.

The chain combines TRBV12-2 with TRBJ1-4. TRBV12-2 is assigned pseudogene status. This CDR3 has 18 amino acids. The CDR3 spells CASRLAPGGDAFNEKLFF. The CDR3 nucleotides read TGTGCAAGTCGCTTAGCGCCCGGAGGGGATGCCTTTAATGAAAAACTGTTTTTT.

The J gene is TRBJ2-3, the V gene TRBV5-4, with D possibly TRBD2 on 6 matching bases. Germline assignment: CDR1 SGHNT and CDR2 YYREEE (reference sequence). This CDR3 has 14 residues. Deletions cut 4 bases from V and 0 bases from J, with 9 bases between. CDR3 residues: CASSRDFSTDTQYF. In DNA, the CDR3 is TGTGCCAGCAGCCGGGACTTTAGCACAGATACGCAGTATTTT.